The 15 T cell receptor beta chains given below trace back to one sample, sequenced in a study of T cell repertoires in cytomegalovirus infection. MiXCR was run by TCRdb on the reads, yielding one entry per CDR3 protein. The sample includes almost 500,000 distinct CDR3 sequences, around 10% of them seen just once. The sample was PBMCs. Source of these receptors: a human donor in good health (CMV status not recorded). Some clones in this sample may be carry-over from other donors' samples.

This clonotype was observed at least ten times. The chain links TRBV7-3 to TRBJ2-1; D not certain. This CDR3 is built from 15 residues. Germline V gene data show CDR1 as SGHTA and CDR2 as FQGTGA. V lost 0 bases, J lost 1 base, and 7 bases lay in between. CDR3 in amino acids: CASSLTGWSYNEQFF. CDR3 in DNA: TGTGCCAGCAGCTTAACTGGCTGGTCCTACAATGAGCAGTTCTTC.

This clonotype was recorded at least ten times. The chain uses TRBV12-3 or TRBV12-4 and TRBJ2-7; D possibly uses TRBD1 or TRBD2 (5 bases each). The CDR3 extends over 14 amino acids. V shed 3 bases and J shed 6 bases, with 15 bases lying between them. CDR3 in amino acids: CASSFGAGGREQYF. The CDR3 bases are TGTGCCAGCAGTTTCGGGGCAGGTGGGCGCGAGCAGTACTTC.

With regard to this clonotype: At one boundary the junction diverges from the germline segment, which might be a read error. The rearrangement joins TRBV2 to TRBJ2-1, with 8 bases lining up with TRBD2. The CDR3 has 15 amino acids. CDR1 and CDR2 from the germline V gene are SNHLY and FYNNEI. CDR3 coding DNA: TGTGCCAGCAGTGAAGCGCAAGAAGCGGGAGTTGCGCTGCTCTTC. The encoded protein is CASSEAQEAGVALLF.

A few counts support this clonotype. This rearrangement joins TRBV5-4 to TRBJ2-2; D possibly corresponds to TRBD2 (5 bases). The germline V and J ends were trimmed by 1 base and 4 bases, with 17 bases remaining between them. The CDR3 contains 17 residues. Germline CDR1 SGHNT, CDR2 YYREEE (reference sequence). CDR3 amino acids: CASSLNPLAGVTGELFF. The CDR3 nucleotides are TGTGCCAGCAGCTTGAATCCCCTAGCTGGGGTCACCGGGGAGCTGTTTTTT.

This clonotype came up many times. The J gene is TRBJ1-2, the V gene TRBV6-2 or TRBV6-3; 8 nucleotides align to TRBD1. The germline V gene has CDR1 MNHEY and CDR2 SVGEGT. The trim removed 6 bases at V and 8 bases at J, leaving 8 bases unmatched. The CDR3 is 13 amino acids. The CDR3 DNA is TGTGCCAGCAGCCATGGACAGGGCGGAGGCTACACCTTC. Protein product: CASSHGQGGGYTF.

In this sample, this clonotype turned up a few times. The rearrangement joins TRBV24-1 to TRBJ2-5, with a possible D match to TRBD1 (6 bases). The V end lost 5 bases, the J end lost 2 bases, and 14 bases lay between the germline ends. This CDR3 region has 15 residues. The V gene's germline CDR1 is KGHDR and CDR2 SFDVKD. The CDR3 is CATSAPGQIQETQYF. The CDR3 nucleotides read TGTGCCACCAGTGCCCCGGGACAAATACAAGAGACCCAGTACTTC.

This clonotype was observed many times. CDR3 nucleotide sequence: TGTGCCAGCAGCCCCGGGGCAGGGGAAAGAAAAACTGAAGCTTTCTTT. The encoded protein is CASSPGAGERKTEAFF. V gene TRBV4-2 combines with J gene TRBJ1-1; the D gene is possibly TRBD1 (6 bases). Trimming pared 4 bases from V and 5 bases from J, leaving 20 bases between. Germline-derived CDR1 and CDR2 are LGHNA and YNFKEQ. This CDR3 is 16 amino acids long.

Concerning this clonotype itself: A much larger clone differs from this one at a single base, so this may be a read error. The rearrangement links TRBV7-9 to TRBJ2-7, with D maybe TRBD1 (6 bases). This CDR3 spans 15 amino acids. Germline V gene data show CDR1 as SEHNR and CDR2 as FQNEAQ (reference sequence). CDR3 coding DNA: TGTGCCAGCAGCAGAAGGACAGCTCGCCCCTACGAGCGGTACTTC. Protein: CASSRRTARPYERYF.

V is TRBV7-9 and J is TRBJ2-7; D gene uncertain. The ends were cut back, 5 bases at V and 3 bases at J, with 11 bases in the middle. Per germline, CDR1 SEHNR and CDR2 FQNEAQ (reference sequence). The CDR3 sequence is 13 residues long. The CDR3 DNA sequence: TGTGCCAGCAGCCTTACAGAGGACTACGAGCAGTACTTC. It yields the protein CASSLTEDYEQYF.

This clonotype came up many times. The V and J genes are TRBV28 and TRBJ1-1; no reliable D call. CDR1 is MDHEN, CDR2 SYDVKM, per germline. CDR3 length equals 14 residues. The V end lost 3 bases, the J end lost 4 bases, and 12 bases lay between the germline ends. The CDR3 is CASSLGSGLTEAFF. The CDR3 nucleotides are TGTGCCAGCAGTTTGGGCTCTGGGCTCACTGAAGCTTTCTTT.

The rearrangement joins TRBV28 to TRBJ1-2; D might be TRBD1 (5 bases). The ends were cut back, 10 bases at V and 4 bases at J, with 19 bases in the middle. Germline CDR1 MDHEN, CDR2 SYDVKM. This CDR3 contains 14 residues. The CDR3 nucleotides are TGTGCCATACAGGATATGAGGATGGGCTATGGCTACACCTTC. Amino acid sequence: CAIQDMRMGYGYTF.

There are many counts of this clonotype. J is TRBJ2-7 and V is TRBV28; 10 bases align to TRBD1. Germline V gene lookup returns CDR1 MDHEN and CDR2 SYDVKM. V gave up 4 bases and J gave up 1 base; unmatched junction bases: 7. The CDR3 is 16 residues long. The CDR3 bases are TGTGCCAGCAGTTCGACAGGGGGCTATCCTTCCTACGAGCAGTACTTC. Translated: CASSSTGGYPSYEQYF.

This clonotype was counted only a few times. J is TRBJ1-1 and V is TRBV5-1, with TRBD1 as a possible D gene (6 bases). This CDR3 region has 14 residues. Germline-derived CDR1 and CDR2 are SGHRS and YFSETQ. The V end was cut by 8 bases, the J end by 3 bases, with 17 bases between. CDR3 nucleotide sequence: TGCGCCAGTGCGGCTGGCGGGGGCGACACTGAAGCTTTCTTT. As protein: CASAAGGGDTEAFF.

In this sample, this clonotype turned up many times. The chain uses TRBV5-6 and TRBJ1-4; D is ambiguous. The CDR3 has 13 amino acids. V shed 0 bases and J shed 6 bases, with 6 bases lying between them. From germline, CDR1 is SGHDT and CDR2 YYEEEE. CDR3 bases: TGTGCCAGCAGCTTGGACAGATATGAAAAACTGTTTTTT. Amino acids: CASSLDRYEKLFF.

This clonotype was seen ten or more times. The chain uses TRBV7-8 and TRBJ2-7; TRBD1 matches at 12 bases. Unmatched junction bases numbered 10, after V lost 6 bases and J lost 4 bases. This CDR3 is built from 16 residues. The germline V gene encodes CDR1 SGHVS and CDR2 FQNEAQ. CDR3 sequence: CASSPRDRGPSYEQYF. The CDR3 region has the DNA TGTGCCAGCAGTCCTAGGGACAGGGGGCCGAGTTACGAGCAGTACTTC.